The 9 T cell receptor beta chains presented below share a single source sample, sequenced in a study of T cell repertoires in cytomegalovirus infection. MiXCR, applied by TCRdb to the reads, yields one record per CDR3 protein. Here the sample spans 300,000 to 400,000 distinct CDR3 sequences, over 7.5% being singletons. Sequencing was performed on PBMCs. The receptors derive from a human donor in good health (CMV status not recorded). Some clones in this sample may be carry-over from other donors' samples.

This clonotype has only a few counts. CDR3 in amino acids: CASRSLAGRTEETQYF. For the CDR3, the DNA is TGTGCCAGCAGATCACTAGCGGGAAGGACGGAAGAGACCCAGTACTTC. The chain couples TRBV6-2 or TRBV6-3 to TRBJ2-5; 10 bases align to TRBD2. The CDR3 has 16 amino acids. The V gene end was trimmed by 6 bases and the J gene end by 3 bases; junction bases not matched to a gene: 10. The germline CDR1 and CDR2 sequences are MNHEY and SVGEGT.

This clonotype was recorded many times. The V and J genes are TRBV4-3 and TRBJ1-1; D possibly corresponds to TRBD1 (5 bases). The V end was cut by 4 bases, the J end by 6 bases, with 18 bases between. CDR1 and CDR2 from the germline V gene are LGHNA and YSLEER. The CDR3 loop spans 15 amino acids. The CDR3 is CASSPQLTGPSEAFF. CDR3 coding DNA: TGCGCCAGCAGCCCACAATTAACAGGACCTTCTGAAGCTTTCTTT.

This clonotype was seen a few times. The CDR3 is CASSSFSREQYF. CDR3 DNA sequence: TGTGCCAGCAGTTCATTTTCCAGGGAGCAGTACTTC. The V and J genes are TRBV6-5 and TRBJ2-7; D not resolved. The ends were cut back, 4 bases at V and 7 bases at J, with 11 bases in the middle. This CDR3 region has 12 residues. Germline values: CDR1 MNHEY, CDR2 SVGAGI.

V usage is TRBV12-3 or TRBV12-4 and J usage is TRBJ1-6, with a weak D call TRBD1 (5 bases). V lost 3 bases and J 10 bases, leaving 13 bases between the germline ends. The CDR3 totals 14 residues. This CDR3 is CASSFTEGNSPLHF. CDR3 in DNA: TGTGCCAGCAGTTTCACCGAGGGGAACTCACCCCTCCACTTT.

Regarding this clonotype: Given a much more abundant clone one base away, this may be a read error. The CDR3 DNA reads TGCAGTGCTAGAGGCGGCGCCAGGGATACGCAGTATTTT. Amino acids: CSARGGARDTQYF. The gene calls are TRBV20-1 and TRBJ2-3; no reliable D call. The CDR3 is 13 amino acids. The germline V gene encodes CDR1 DFQATT and CDR2 SNEGSKA (reference sequence). The germline V and J ends were trimmed by 1 base and 6 bases, with 11 bases remaining between them.

The rearrangement uses TRBV5-6 and TRBJ1-2, with TRBD1 identical over 9 bases. This CDR3 comprises 15 residues. J lost 4 bases, V lost 5 bases, and 9 bases had no gene match. Germline V lookup: CDR1 SGHDT, CDR2 YYEEEE. This CDR3 reads CASSPTGGGIYGYTF. For the CDR3, the DNA is TGTGCCAGCAGTCCTACAGGGGGCGGAATCTATGGCTACACCTTC.

In this sample, this clonotype turned up many times. V gene TRBV7-2 combines with J gene TRBJ2-1; 15 bases map to TRBD2. V trimming: 3 bases; J trimming: 7 bases; junction bases outside the gene matches: 4. This CDR3 is 16 amino acids long. Germline V gene data show CDR1 as SGHTA and CDR2 as FQGNSA. CDR3 nucleotide sequence: TGTGCCAGCAGCTTTTGGACTAGCGGGGGGGCGAATGAGCAGTTCTTC. Protein sequence: CASSFWTSGGANEQFF.

This clonotype was counted only a few times. The chain combines TRBV12-3 or TRBV12-4 with TRBJ2-5; TRBD1 might be the D (5 bases). V lost 2 bases and J lost 0, with 19 bases in between. The CDR3 consists of 18 residues. The CDR3: CASSLLEVRTPYQETQYF. For the CDR3, the DNA is TGTGCCAGCAGTTTACTGGAAGTGAGGACACCGTACCAAGAGACCCAGTACTTC.

The V gene is TRBV15, the J gene TRBJ2-7; 7 bases agree with TRBD2. Trimming removed 9 bases from V and 0 bases from J; junction bases left unmatched: 8. The CDR3 spans 14 residues. CDR1 and CDR2 from the germline V gene are LNHNV and YYDKDF (reference sequence). Written as DNA, the CDR3 is TGTGCCACTAACCAGCGGGGCCTCTCCTACGAGCAGTACTTC. Its protein product is CATNQRGLSYEQYF.